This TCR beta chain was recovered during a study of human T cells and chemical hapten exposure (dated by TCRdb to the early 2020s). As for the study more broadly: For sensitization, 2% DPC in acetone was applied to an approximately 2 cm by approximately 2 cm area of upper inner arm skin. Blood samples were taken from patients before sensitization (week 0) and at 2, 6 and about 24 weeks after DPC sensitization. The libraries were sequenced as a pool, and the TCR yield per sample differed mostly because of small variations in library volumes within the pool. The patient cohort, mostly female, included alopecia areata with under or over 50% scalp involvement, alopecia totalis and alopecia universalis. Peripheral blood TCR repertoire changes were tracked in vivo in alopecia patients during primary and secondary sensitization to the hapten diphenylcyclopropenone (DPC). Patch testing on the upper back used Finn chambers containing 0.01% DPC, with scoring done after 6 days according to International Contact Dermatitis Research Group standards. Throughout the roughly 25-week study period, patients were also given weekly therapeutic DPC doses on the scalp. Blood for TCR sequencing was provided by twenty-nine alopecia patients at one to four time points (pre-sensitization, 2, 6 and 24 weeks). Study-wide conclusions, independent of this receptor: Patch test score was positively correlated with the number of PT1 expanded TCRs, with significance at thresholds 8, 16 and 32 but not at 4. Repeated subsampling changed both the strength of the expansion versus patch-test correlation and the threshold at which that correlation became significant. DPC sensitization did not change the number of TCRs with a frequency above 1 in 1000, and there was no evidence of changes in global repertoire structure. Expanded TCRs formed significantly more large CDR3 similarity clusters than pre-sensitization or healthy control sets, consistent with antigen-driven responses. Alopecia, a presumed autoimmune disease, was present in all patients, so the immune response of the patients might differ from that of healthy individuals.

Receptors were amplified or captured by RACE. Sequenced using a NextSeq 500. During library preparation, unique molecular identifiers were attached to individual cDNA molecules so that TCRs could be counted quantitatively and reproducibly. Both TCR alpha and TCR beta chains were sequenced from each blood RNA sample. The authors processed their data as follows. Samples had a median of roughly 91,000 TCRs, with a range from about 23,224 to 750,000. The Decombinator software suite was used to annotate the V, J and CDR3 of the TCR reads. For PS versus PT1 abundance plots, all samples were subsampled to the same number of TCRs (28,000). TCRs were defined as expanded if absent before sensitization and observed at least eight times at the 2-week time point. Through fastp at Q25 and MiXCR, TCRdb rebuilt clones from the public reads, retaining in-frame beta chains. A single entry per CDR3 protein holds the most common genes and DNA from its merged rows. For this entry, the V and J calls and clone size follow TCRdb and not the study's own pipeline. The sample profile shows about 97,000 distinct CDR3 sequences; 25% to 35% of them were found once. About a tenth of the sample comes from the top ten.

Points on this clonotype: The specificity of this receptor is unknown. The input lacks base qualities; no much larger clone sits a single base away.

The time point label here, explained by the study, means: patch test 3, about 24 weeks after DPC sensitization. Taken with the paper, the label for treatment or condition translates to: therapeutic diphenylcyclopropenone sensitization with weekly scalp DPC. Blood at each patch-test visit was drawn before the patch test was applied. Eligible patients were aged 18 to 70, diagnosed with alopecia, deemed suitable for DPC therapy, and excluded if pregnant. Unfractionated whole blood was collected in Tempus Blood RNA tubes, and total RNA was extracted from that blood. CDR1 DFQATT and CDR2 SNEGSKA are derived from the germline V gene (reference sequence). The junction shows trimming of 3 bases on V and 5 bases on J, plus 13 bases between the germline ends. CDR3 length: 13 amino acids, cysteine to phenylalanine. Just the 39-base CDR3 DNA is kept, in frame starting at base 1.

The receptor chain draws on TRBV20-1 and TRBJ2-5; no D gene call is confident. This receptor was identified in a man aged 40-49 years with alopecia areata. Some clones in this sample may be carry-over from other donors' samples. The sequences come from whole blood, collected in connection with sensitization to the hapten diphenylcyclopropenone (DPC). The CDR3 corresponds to CSASLTETETQYF. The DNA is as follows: TGCAGTGCTAGTCTCACTGAAACGGAGACCCAGTACTTC.